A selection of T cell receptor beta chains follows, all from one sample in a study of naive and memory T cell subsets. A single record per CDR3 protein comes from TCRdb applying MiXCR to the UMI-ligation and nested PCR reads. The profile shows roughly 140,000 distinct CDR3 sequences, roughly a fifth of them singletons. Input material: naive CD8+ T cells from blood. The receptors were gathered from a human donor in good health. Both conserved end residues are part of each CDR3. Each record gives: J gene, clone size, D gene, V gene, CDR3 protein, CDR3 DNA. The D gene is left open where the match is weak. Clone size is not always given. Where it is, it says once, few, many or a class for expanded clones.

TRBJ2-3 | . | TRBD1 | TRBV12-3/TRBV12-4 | CASSPSGTETDTQYF | TGTGCCAGCAGTCCCTCCGGGACAGAGACAGATACGCAGTATTTT
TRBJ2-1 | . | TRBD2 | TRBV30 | CAWRLAGGSFF | TGTGCCTGGCGGCTAGCGGGAGGGTCGTTCTTC
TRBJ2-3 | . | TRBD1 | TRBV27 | CASTAGGPQYF | TGTGCCAGCACAGCAGGGGGACCGCAGTATTTT
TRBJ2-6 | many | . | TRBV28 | CASSPGESSGANVLTF | TGTGCCAGCAGTCCTGGGGAGAGCTCTGGGGCCAACGTCCTGACTTTC
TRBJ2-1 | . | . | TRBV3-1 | CASEESSYNEQFF | TGTGCCAGCGAAGAATCCTCCTACAATGAGCAGTTCTTC
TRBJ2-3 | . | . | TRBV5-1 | CASSWTDWTASTDTQYF | TGCGCCAGCAGCTGGACAGATTGGACAGCTAGCACAGATACGCAGTATTTT
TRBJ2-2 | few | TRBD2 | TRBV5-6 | CASSLGLAGYTGELFF | TGTGCCAGCAGCTTAGGACTAGCTGGCTACACCGGGGAGCTGTTTTTT
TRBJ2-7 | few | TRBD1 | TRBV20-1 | CSARGAGTGSYEQYF | TGCAGTGCTAGAGGAGCCGGGACAGGGTCCTACGAGCAGTACTTC
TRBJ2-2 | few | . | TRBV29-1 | CSVDEQNTGELFF | TGCAGCGTTGATGAACAGAACACCGGGGAGCTGTTTTTT
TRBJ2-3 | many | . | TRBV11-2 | CASNNRDRSARQYF | TGTGCCAGCAACAACCGGGACCGCTCAGCAAGGCAGTATTTT
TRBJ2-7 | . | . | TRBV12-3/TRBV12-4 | CASSWGEYEQYF | TGTGCCAGCAGTTGGGGAGAGTACGAGCAGTACTTC
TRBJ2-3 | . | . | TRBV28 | CASRYGGPTDTQYF | TGTGCCAGCCGGTACGGAGGGCCAACAGATACGCAGTATTTT
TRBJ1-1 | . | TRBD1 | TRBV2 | CASADRGVSEAFF | TGTGCCAGTGCCGACAGGGGCGTTTCTGAAGCTTTCTTT
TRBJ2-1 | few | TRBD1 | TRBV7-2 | CASTWDSYNEQFF | TGTGCCAGCACCTGGGACAGCTACAATGAGCAGTTCTTC
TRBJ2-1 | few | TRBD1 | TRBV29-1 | CSVEGQGVVDEQFF | TGCAGCGTTGAAGGACAGGGGGTGGTGGATGAGCAGTTCTTC
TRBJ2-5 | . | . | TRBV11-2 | CASSSTSTETQYF | TGTGCCAGCAGCTCAACTAGCACAGAGACCCAGTACTTC
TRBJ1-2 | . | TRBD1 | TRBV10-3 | CAISTGGAYGYTF | TGTGCCATCAGCACAGGGGGCGCCTATGGCTACACCTTC
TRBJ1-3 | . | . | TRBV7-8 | CASSLGRVGGNTIYF | TGTGCCAGCAGCTTAGGCAGGGTGGGTGGAAACACCATATATTTT
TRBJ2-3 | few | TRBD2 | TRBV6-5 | CASRLSGTRTDTQYF | TGTGCCAGCAGACTTAGCGGGACGCGCACAGATACGCAGTATTTT
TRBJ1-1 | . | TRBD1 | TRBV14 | CASSPGTGWNTEAFF | TGTGCCAGCAGCCCTGGGACAGGTTGGAACACTGAAGCTTTCTTT
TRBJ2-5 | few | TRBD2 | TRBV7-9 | CASSPHLQREDQETQYF | TGTGCCAGCAGCCCACATCTACAGCGGGAGGACCAAGAGACCCAGTACTTC
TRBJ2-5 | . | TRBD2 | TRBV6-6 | CASTRQTSGQETQYF | TGTGCCAGCACAAGGCAGACTAGCGGCCAAGAGACCCAGTACTTC
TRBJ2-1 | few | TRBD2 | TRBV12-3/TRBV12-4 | CASSAPAGREGPYNEQFF | TGTGCCAGCAGTGCCCCGGCGGGGCGGGAGGGCCCCTACAATGAGCAGTTCTTC
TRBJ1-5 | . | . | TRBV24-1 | CATSDGRQPQHF | TGTGCCACCAGTGATGGGCGGCAGCCCCAGCATTTT
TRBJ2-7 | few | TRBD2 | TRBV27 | CASSTEAGENYEQYF | TGTGCCAGCAGTACGGAAGCGGGAGAGAATTACGAGCAGTACTTC
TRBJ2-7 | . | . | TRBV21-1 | CASSKDGGQETYEQYF | TGTGCCAGCAGCAAAGATGGTGGGCAGGAAACCTACGAGCAGTACTTC
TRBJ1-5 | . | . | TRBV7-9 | CASSSTEGNQPQHF | TGTGCCAGCAGCTCAACAGAAGGCAATCAGCCCCAGCATTTT
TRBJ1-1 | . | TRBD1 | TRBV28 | CASSSSGQFILNTEAFF | TGTGCCAGCAGTAGCTCGGGACAGTTTATCCTGAACACTGAAGCTTTCTTT
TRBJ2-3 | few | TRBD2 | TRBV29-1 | CSATGLAGLTDTQYF | TGCAGCGCAACGGGACTAGCGGGACTCACAGATACGCAGTATTTT
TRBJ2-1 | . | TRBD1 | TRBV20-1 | CSANRGSYNEQFF | TGCAGTGCTAACAGGGGGTCCTACAATGAGCAGTTCTTC